The 26 T cell receptor beta chains below were found in one sample sequenced in a study of regulatory T cells in long-lasting Graves disease. Time point here: newly diagnosed GD, antithyroid drugs for less than 3 months. PBMC-derived RNA was used for the TCR library. Building of the TCR beta libraries involved iRepertoire HTBI primers and Arm-PCR of CDR3 regions. TCRdb re-analysed the multiplex PCR reads in MiXCR, keeping a single row per CDR3 protein. This sample has about 500,000 distinct CDR3 sequences, with under 20% found just once. These data were also reused for a study on T cells in Graves' hyperthyroidism and ophthalmopathy.

Sequences were derived from peripheral blood mononuclear cells (PBMCs), sampled at new diagnosis, from a patient treated with antithyroid drugs. The origin of the receptors is a man aged 40-55 years with Graves disease.

This chain joins TRBV7-8 and TRBJ2-1; D perhaps matches TRBD2 (6 bases). Per germline, CDR1 SGHVS and CDR2 FQNEAQ. CDR3 length: 15 residues. Trimming left V 1 base short and J 7 bases short, with 14 bases between. DNA for the CDR3: TGTGCCAGCAGCTTAGAGCGGGTCAGAGGGAATGAGCAGTTCTTC. Amino acids: CASSLERVRGNEQFF.

A remark on this clonotype: This could be a read error, since a much larger clone is one nucleotide away. The chain is built from TRBV6-2 or TRBV6-3 and TRBJ2-7; a weak D match, TRBD2 (6 bases). The ends were cut back, 7 bases at V and 3 bases at J, with 16 bases in the middle. Germline-derived CDR1 and CDR2 are MNHEY and SVGEGT. CDR3 length: 14 residues. CDR3 sequence reads: CASNQGRGYYEQYF. Here the CDR3 DNA reads TGTGCCAGCAACCAGGGACGGGGGTACTACGAGCAGTACTTC.

This clonotype was recorded a few times. CDR3 sequence (DNA): TGTGCCAGCAGCTTATCCGGTGAAAAACTGTTTTTT. It yields the protein CASSLSGEKLFF. The chain is built from TRBV7-9 and TRBJ1-4; no clear D gene. CDR1 and CDR2 from the germline V gene are SEHNR and FQNEAQ (reference sequence). The CDR3 totals 12 residues. The V end was cut by 2 bases, the J end by 7 bases, with 5 bases between.

The chain has TRBV6-1 and TRBJ2-7, with 9 bases identical to TRBD1. Germline V CDR1 and CDR2: MNHNS, SASEGT. V lost 7 bases and J lost 3; bases outside the gene matches: 7. This CDR3 has 14 residues. The CDR3 DNA follows: TGTGCCAGCACAAAGGGACAGGGAGTCTACGAGCAGTACTTC. Protein: CASTKGQGVYEQYF.

There are a few counts of this clonotype. The chain carries TRBV20-1 and TRBJ2-3; weak D call: TRBD2 (5 bases). CDR3 length: 11 residues. Trimming shortened V by 6 bases and J by 4 bases, and 8 bases separated the two germline ends. CDR1 and CDR2 (germline): DFQATT, SNEGSKA (reference sequence). CDR3 nucleotide sequence: TGCAGTGCACTGAGGGCAGATACGCAGTATTTT. Its protein product is CSALRADTQYF.

This clonotype was counted many times. The chain links TRBV11-3 to TRBJ2-5; D unresolved. Looked up from germline, CDR1 is SGHNT and CDR2 is YENEEA. The CDR3 is made up of 12 amino acids. Between the trimmed V and J ends, which lost 5 bases and 7 bases, there was a span of 11 bases. This CDR3 reads CASSQLWGTQYF. Written as DNA, the CDR3 is TGTGCCAGCAGCCAACTCTGGGGGACCCAGTACTTC.

CDR3 DNA: TGTGCCTGGAGTTTCCAAGGGACTGTGGGCACCGGGGAGCTGTTTTTT. Protein product: CAWSFQGTVGTGELFF. This rearrangement joins TRBV30 to TRBJ2-2, with D tentatively TRBD2 (6 bases). Between the trimmed V and J ends, which lost 2 bases and 4 bases, there was a span of 17 bases. Germline CDR1 GTSNPN, CDR2 SVGIG (reference sequence). There are 16 residues in the CDR3.

This clonotype was detected many times. The CDR3 sequence is CAWRRGSTDTQYF. In nucleotides, the CDR3 is TGTGCCTGGAGGCGCGGGAGCACAGATACGCAGTATTTT. This chain uses TRBV30 with TRBJ2-3; tentative D call: TRBD2 (5 bases). The CDR3 has 13 residues. V dropped 3 bases and J dropped 0 bases, with 7 bases sitting between them. Germline CDR1 and CDR2: GTSNPN and SVGIG (reference sequence).

This clonotype has a count of ten or more. This chain connects TRBV20-1 to TRBJ2-3; the D call may be TRBD1 or TRBD2 (5 bases each). The ends were cut back, 4 bases at V and 6 bases at J, with 23 bases in the middle. CDR3 length: 16 residues. CDR1 and CDR2 from the germline V gene are DFQATT and SNEGSKA (reference sequence). CDR3 nucleotides: TGCAGTGCTACGAGAGAACCGGGGCGGAATTCTGATACGCAGTATTTT. It specifies CSATREPGRNSDTQYF.

This clonotype was picked up many times. The chain uses TRBV11-2 and TRBJ2-1, with 9 bases identical to TRBD2. This CDR3 has 15 residues. J lost 7 bases, V lost 4 bases, and 8 bases had no gene match. In germline, CDR1 is SGHAT, CDR2 FQNNGV. The CDR3 spells CASSYLAGVINEQFF. CDR3 nucleotides: TGTGCCAGCAGCTACTTAGCGGGAGTGATTAATGAGCAGTTCTTC.

This clonotype appeared a few times. The chain employs TRBV6-1 and TRBJ1-1; possible D gene TRBD1, 6 bases. The CDR3 runs to 16 residues. Germline-derived CDR1 and CDR2 are MNHNS and SASEGT. With 4 bases removed from V and 0 bases from J, the gap between germline ends came to 15 bases. CDR3 nucleotide sequence: TGTGCCAGCAGTGGGTTGGGGGGGGCAATGAACACTGAAGCTTTCTTT. Encoded protein: CASSGLGGAMNTEAFF.

This clonotype appeared a few times. Given a much more abundant clone one base away, this may be a read error. This sequence joins TRBV6-5 and TRBJ1-1; D is possibly TRBD1 (6 bases). Germline CDR1 and CDR2: MNHEY and SVGAGI. CDR3 length: 15 amino acids. DNA of the CDR3: TGTGCCAGCAGTTACGCTCTAGGGGGGCGGACTGGAGCTTTCTTT. This codes for CASSYALGGRTGAFF.

This clonotype was counted at least ten times. The chain is built from TRBV2 and TRBJ2-7; 8 bases fit TRBD2. Germline values: CDR1 SNHLY, CDR2 FYNNEI. V shed 0 bases and J 2 bases; nucleotides not matched to a gene: 9. The CDR3 is 17 amino acids. The CDR3, as DNA: TGTGCCAGCAGTGAAGCGCAGTTAGCGGGACAACCCTACGAGCAGTACTTC. The encoded protein is CASSEAQLAGQPYEQYF. Using reference TRBV2 and TRBJ2-7 for the parts outside the CDR3, the full variable domain is EPEVTQTPSHQVTQMGQEVILRCVPISNHLYFYWYRQILGQKVEFLVSFYNNEISEKSEIFDDQFSVERPDGSNFTLKIRSTKLEDSAMYFCASSEAQLAGQPYEQYFGPGTRLTVT.

In this sample, this clonotype turned up many times. This chain connects TRBV5-1 to TRBJ2-7; 7 bases are shared with TRBD1. This CDR3 spans 12 amino acids. The ends lost 5 bases at V and 6 bases at J; junction bases unmatched: 5. Germline V gives CDR1 SGHRS, CDR2 YFSETQ. As DNA, the CDR3 is TGCGCCAGCAGTTACCACAGGGGCGAGCAGTACTTC. Its protein product is CASSYHRGEQYF.

This clonotype has at least ten counts. The chain couples TRBV5-1 to TRBJ1-1; 7 nucleotides line up with TRBD1. V lost 0 bases, J lost 10 bases, and 6 bases stayed unmatched. The CDR3 has 13 residues. Germline V lookup: CDR1 SGHRS, CDR2 YFSETQ. DNA for the CDR3: TGCGCCAGCAGCTTGGACCCACAGGGGCGAGCTTTCTTT. Translated: CASSLDPQGRAFF.

The sample holds a few counts of this clonotype. V is TRBV6-6 and J is TRBJ2-1; 11 nucleotides line up with TRBD2. CDR3 size: 21 residues. The V gene's germline CDR1 is MNHNY and CDR2 SVGAGI (reference sequence). With V trimmed by 0 bases and J by 7 bases, 20 bases remained unmatched. The DNA of the CDR3 is TGTGCCAGCAGTTACTCGCCCCCCCTACTAGCGGGAGTCTTTGTATTGAATGAGCAGTTCTTC. Translated: CASSYSPPLLAGVFVLNEQFF.

Worth noting for this clonotype: Since a much larger clone is just one base distant, this may be a read error. The rearrangement links TRBV3-1 to TRBJ2-1; no clear D gene. The CDR3 is 14 amino acids. V was trimmed by 2 bases and J by 10 bases, leaving 15 bases between them. CDR1 LGHDT and CDR2 YNNKEL come from the germline V gene (reference sequence). CDR3 protein: CASSQLRSFYEQFF. The CDR3 DNA sequence: TGTGCCAGCAGCCAATTGAGGAGTTTCTACGAGCAGTTCTTC.

This clonotype showed up many times. This chain uses TRBV7-9 with TRBJ2-1, with 14 nucleotides matching TRBD2. Germline loops: CDR1 SEHNR, CDR2 FQNEAQ (reference sequence). The J segment lost 11 bases and the V segment lost 5 bases, leaving 8 bases of the junction unmatched. The CDR3 has 15 amino acids. The CDR3, as DNA: TGTGCCAGCAGCCCGGGACTAGCGGGAGCCCGAAAGCAGTTCTTC. This translates into CASSPGLAGARKQFF.

The chain uses TRBV25-1 and TRBJ1-4; D may be TRBD1 (6 bases). V shed 4 bases and J shed 7 bases, with 19 bases lying between them. This CDR3 has 16 amino acids. Germline V CDR1 and CDR2: MGHDK, SYGVNS. This CDR3 reads CASSGLGGAAREKLFF. CDR3 DNA sequence: TGTGCCAGCAGTGGCCTGGGGGGGGCGGCTCGTGAAAAACTGTTTTTT.

This clonotype appeared many times. The J gene is TRBJ1-6, the V gene TRBV18; TRBD1 might be the D (5 bases). The V end was cut by 1 base, the J end by 5 bases, with 9 bases between. The CDR3 extends over 15 amino acids. Germline loops: CDR1 KGHSH, CDR2 LQKENI. The CDR3 protein is CASSPHPGNNSPLHF. In DNA form, the CDR3 reads TGTGCCAGCTCACCACATCCAGGGAATAATTCACCCCTCCACTTT.

In this sample, this clonotype turned up a few times. The gene calls are TRBV5-6 and TRBJ2-7; D not certain. The V and J ends lost 4 bases and 0 bases respectively, with 11 bases between them. CDR3 length equals 14 residues. From germline, CDR1 is SGHDT and CDR2 YYEEEE. CDR3 amino acids: CASSPDGHSYEQYF. CDR3 coding DNA: TGTGCCAGCAGCCCGGACGGTCACTCCTACGAGCAGTACTTC. Filled out from reference TRBV5-6 and TRBJ2-7, the complete variable domain reads DAGVTQSPTHLIKTRGQQVTLRCSPKSGHDTVSWYQQALGQGPQFIFQYYEEEERQRGNFPDRFSGHQFPNYSSELNVNALLLGDSALYLCASSPDGHSYEQYFGPGTRLTVT.

The table lists this clonotype with many counts. V and J are TRBV7-9 and TRBJ2-7; 10 bases map to TRBD1. Germline V gives CDR1 SEHNR, CDR2 FQNEAQ (reference sequence). The CDR3 is made up of 14 amino acids. Trimming at V came to 6 bases and at J to 1 base, leaving 3 bases not matched to a gene. As DNA, the CDR3 is TGTGCCAGCAGTGGGACAGGGGTTTCCTACGAGCAGTACTTC. This encodes CASSGTGVSYEQYF.

In this sample, this clonotype turned up many times. The gene calls are TRBV12-3 or TRBV12-4 and TRBJ1-1; TRBD1 agrees at 7 bases. CDR3 size: 14 residues. Trimming removed 5 bases from V and 2 bases from J; junction bases left unmatched: 5. Here the CDR3 DNA reads TGTGCCAGCAGTCCTAGGGGGCTCAACACTGAAGCTTTCTTT. Translated: CASSPRGLNTEAFF.

This clonotype was recorded at least ten times. The gene calls are TRBV7-8 and TRBJ2-5; tentative D call: TRBD2 (6 bases). The V end lost 2 bases, the J end lost 4 bases, and 23 bases lay between the germline ends. The CDR3 consists of 18 residues. Germline-derived CDR1 and CDR2 are SGHVS and FQNEAQ. The CDR3 here is CASSLTWERISGVETQYF. The DNA for the CDR3 is TGTGCCAGCAGCTTAACGTGGGAGCGGATTTCGGGAGTAGAGACCCAGTACTTC.

This clonotype was picked up many times. V and J are TRBV20-1 and TRBJ2-5; D unresolved. There are 13 residues in the CDR3. V was cut by 7 bases and J by 0 bases, with 12 bases left in between. The germline CDR1 and CDR2 sequences are DFQATT and SNEGSKA (reference sequence). In nucleotides, the CDR3 is TGCAGTGTCCTTTGGCGCCACCAAGAGACCCAGTACTTC. This codes for CSVLWRHQETQYF.

In this sample, this clonotype turned up many times. The gene calls are TRBV9 and TRBJ2-3, with TRBD2 matching 7 bases. This CDR3 region has 16 residues. Trimming cost V 4 bases and J 4 bases; bases outside gene matches: 12. Germline V gene data show CDR1 as SGDLS and CDR2 as YYNGEE. The DNA of the CDR3 is TGTGCCAGCAGCCCCATCGGGGGGACGAGGTCAGATACGCAGTATTTT. As protein: CASSPIGGTRSDTQYF.